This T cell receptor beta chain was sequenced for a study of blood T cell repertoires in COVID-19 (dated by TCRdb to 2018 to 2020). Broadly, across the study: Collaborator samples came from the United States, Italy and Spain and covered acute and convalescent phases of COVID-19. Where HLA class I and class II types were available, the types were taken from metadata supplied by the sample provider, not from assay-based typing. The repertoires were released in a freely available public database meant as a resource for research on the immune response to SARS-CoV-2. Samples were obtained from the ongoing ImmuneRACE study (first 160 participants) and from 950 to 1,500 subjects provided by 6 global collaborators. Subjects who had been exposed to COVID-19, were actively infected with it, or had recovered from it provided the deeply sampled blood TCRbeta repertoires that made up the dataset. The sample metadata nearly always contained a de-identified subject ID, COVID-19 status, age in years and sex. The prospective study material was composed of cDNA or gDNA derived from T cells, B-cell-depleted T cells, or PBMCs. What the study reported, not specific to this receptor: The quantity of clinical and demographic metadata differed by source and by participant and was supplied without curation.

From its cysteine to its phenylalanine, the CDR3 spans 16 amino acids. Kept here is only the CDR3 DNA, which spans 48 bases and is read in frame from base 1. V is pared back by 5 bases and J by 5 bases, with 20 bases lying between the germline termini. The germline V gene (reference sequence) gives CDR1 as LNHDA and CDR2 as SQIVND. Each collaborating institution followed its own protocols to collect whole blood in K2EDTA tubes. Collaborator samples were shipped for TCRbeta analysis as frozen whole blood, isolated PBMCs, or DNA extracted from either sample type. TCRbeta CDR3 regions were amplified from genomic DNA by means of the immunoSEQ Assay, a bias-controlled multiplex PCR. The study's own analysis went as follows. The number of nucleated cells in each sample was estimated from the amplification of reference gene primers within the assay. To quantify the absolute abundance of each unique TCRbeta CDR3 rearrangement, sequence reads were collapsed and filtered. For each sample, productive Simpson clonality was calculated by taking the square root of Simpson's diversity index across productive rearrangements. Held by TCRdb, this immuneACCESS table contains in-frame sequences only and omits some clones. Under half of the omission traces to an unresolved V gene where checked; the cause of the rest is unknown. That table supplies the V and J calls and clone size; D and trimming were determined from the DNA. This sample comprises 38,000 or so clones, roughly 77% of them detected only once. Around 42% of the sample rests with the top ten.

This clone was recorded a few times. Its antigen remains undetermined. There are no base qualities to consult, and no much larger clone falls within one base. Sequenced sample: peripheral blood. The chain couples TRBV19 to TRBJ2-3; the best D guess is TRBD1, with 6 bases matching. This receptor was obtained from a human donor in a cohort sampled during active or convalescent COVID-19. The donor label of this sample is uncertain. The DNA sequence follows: TGTGCCAGTAGTCCCCCCCGACAGGCCGGTGGAGATACGCAGTATTTT. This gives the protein CASSPPRQAGGDTQYF.